The T cell receptor (beta chain) described here comes from a study of blood T cell repertoires in COVID-19. Looking at the study overall: Samples taken during acute and convalescent COVID-19 were collected in the United States, Italy and Spain. In each case, the material was cDNA or gDNA derived from T cells, B-cell-depleted T cells, or PBMCs.

About this clone itself: The sample contains more than one DNA sequence encoding this CDR3.

Deletions cut 5 bases from V and 0 bases from J, with 7 bases between. This CDR3 comprises 14 residues. Per the germline V gene, CDR1 is KGHDR and CDR2 is SFDVKD. Seattle researchers signed up patients amid active infection and tracked them longitudinally. The data were produced by immunoSEQ multiplex PCR, yet TCRdb's version contains in-frame clones alone and is incomplete. The table records 250,000 to 350,000 clones, more than 65% of them present only once. V is TRBV24-1 and J is TRBJ1-5, with D perhaps matching TRBD1 (5 bases). This TCR was recovered from a person aged 65 to 79 with COVID-19, enrolled during active disease. What was sequenced was peripheral blood. As DNA, the CDR3 is TGTGCCACCAGTGCGGGGGATAGCAATCAGCCCCAGCATTTT. Its protein product is CATSAGDSNQPQHF.